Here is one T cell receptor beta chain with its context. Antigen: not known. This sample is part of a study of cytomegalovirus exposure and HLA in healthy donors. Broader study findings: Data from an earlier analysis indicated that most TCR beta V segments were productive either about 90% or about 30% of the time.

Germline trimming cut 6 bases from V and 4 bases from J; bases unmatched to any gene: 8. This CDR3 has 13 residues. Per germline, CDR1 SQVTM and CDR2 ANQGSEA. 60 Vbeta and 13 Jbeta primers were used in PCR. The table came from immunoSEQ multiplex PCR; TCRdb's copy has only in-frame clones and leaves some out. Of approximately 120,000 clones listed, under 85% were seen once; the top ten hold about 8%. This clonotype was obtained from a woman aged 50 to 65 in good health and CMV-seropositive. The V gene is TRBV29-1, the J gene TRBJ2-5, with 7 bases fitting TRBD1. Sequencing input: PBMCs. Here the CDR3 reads CSVDDRERETQYF. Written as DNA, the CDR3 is TGCAGCGTAGACGACAGGGAACGAGAGACCCAGTACTTC.